Sequencing of this TCR beta chain was carried out in a study of blood T cell repertoires in COVID-19. Study summary: Specimens from acute and convalescent COVID-19 originated in the United States, Italy and Spain. PBMCs, B-cell-depleted T cells, or T cells provided the cDNA or gDNA that made up the material.

Source study methods: Scientists estimated how many nucleated cells there were by amplifying reference gene primers. Sequencing used immunoSEQ multiplex PCR; TCRdb keeps in-frame clones, though not all of them. Clone size and the V and J calls come from that table; the DNA yielded D and trimming. The table records a few hundred thousand clones, around 80% of them present only once. Trimming removed 5 bases at V and 7 bases at J, with 20 bases between. The CDR3 totals 14 residues. The germline V gene has CDR1 GTSNPN and CDR2 SVGIG (reference sequence). This sequence originates from a young woman with acute or convalescent COVID-19. The J gene is TRBJ1-2, the V gene TRBV30, with D possibly matching TRBD1 (6 bases). What was sequenced was peripheral blood. The CDR3 here is CAWGHGDKRFGYTF. The CDR3 coding sequence is TGTGCCTGGGGCCACGGGGACAAACGGTTTGGCTACACCTTC.